This passage covers 30 T cell receptor beta chains from one sample sequenced in a study of blood T cell repertoires in COVID-19. The protocol was immunoSEQ multiplex PCR, while the TCRdb copy is restricted to in-frame clones and leaves out a portion. The repertoire holds 100,000 or so clones, roughly nine tenths seen once, with approximately 5% in the top ten. Material for sequencing was peripheral blood. Every receptor here comes from a woman aged 50 to 60 with COVID-19, enrolled during active disease.

The rearrangement links TRBV6-1 to TRBJ1-2; D uncertain. The CDR3 runs to 14 residues. Trimming removed 2 bases at V and 4 bases at J, with 11 bases between. Germline lookup yields CDR1 MNHNS and CDR2 SASEGT. The DNA for the CDR3 is TGTGCCAGCAGTGAATCCTCCTTTTTCTATGGCTACACCTTC. It specifies CASSESSFFYGYTF.

The chain employs TRBV11-1 and TRBJ2-1; 10 nucleotides line up with TRBD1. Germline-derived CDR1 and CDR2 are SGHAT and FQDESV (reference sequence). This CDR3 has 15 residues. V shed 6 bases, J shed 8 bases, and the junction held 10 bases outside the gene matches. In DNA form, the CDR3 reads TGTGCCAGCAGTTTCGGGACAGGGGTTGGACATGAGCAGTTCTTC. Residues: CASSFGTGVGHEQFF.

The chain links TRBV11-2 to TRBJ2-1; 8 bases fit TRBD2. This CDR3 has 15 amino acids. Trimming at V came to 1 base and at J to 7 bases, leaving 6 bases not matched to a gene. The germline V gene has CDR1 SGHAT and CDR2 FQNNGV. The CDR3 spells CASSLAGGLRNEQFF. CDR3 bases: TGTGCCAGCAGCTTAGCGGGGGGGCTTAGGAATGAGCAGTTCTTC. The full variable domain, with the rest looked up from reference TRBV11-2 and TRBJ2-1, is EAGVAQSPRYKIIEKRQSVAFWCNPISGHATLYWYQQILGQGPKLLIQFQNNGVVDDSQLPKDRFSAERLKGVDSTLKIQPAKLEDSAVYLCASSLAGGLRNEQFFGPGTRLTVL.

The rearrangement joins TRBV7-3 to TRBJ1-2; the D gene is possibly TRBD1 (5 bases). Germline V gene data show CDR1 as SGHTA and CDR2 as FQGTGA. CDR3 length: 13 amino acids. V was cut by 5 bases and J by 6 bases, with 13 bases left in between. The CDR3 DNA reads as TGTGCCAGCAGCCCATCCGGGGGTGATGGCTACACCTTC. Amino acid sequence: CASSPSGGDGYTF.

The rearrangement joins TRBV10-3 to TRBJ1-6; D ambiguous. The CDR3 contains 14 residues. CDR1 and CDR2 (germline): ENHRY, SYGVKD. Trimming took 6 bases from V and 7 from J, leaving 13 bases between them. The CDR3 region is CAIRADGGNSPLHF. In nucleotides, the CDR3 is TGTGCCATCAGGGCGGACGGAGGGAATTCACCCCTCCACTTT.

V gene TRBV7-2 combines with J gene TRBJ2-1; 9 positions match TRBD2. The J segment lost 3 bases and the V segment lost 0 bases, leaving 12 bases of the junction unmatched. The length of the CDR3 is 19 residues. Germline V gene lookup returns CDR1 SGHTA and CDR2 FQGNSA. Here the CDR3 reads CASSLASAFAGGLYNEQFF. CDR3 DNA sequence: TGTGCCAGCAGCTTAGCGTCTGCTTTTGCGGGGGGGCTCTACAATGAGCAGTTCTTC.

The V call is TRBV9, the J call TRBJ1-4, with 7 nucleotides matching TRBD1. Germline CDR1 and CDR2: SGDLS and YYNGEE. This CDR3 spans 15 amino acids. The V and J ends lost 1 base and 4 bases, in that order; junction bases with no gene match: 4. The CDR3 nucleotides are TGTGCCAGCAGCGTATCTGGGACAGTTAATGAAAAACTGTTTTTT. Translated, it gives CASSVSGTVNEKLFF.

V and J are TRBV18 and TRBJ1-2; TRBD1 might be the D (6 bases). There are 13 residues in the CDR3. Per the germline V gene, CDR1 is KGHSH and CDR2 is LQKENI. V was pared by 3 bases and J by 4 bases, with 9 bases between. CDR3 nucleotides: TGTGCCAGCTCACCCTCGGACAGCTATGGCTACACCTTC. Protein: CASSPSDSYGYTF.

The gene calls are TRBV28 and TRBJ2-7; 9 bases fit TRBD2. Germline CDR1 reads MDHEN; CDR2 reads SYDVKM. The CDR3 is 16 residues long. Losses at the gene ends were 2 bases for V and 3 bases for J; bases not matched to a gene: 8. As DNA, the CDR3 is TGTGCCAGCAGTTTACCCCTGCGGGGGGGTTTCTACGAGCAGTACTTC. Its protein product is CASSLPLRGGFYEQYF.

In this sample, this clone turned up a few times. This chain links TRBV5-1 with TRBJ2-3; D gene ambiguous. Trimming took off 4 bases at V and 0 bases at J, with 15 bases between the two ends. This CDR3 region has 16 residues. Germline V gives CDR1 SGHRS, CDR2 YFSETQ. CDR3 bases: TGCGCCAGCAGCCCCCCTACGCGTACTAGCACAGATACGCAGTATTTT. Translating it yields CASSPPTRTSTDTQYF.

The J gene is TRBJ1-5, the V gene TRBV5-5, with TRBD1 as a possible D gene (5 bases). The CDR3 runs 11 residues. The germline V gene has CDR1 SGHKS and CDR2 YYEKEE (reference sequence). With 7 bases removed from V and 4 bases from J, the gap between germline ends came to 6 bases. CDR3 sequence reads: CASGGNQPQHF. The CDR3 nucleotides read TGTGCCAGCGGGGGGAATCAGCCCCAGCATTTT. Full variable domain (outside the CDR3, taken from reference TRBV5-5 and TRBJ1-5): DAGVTQSPTHLIKTRGQQVTLRCSPISGHKSVSWYQQVLGQGPQFIFQYYEKEERGRGNFPDRFSARQFPNYSSELNVNALLLGDSALYLCASGGNQPQHFGDGTRLSIL.

The V gene is TRBV5-8, the J gene TRBJ1-2, with TRBD1 as a possible D gene (5 bases). The length of the CDR3 is 13 residues. Germline CDR1 and CDR2: SGHTS and YDEGEE. V lost 5 bases to trimming and J lost 6 bases, with 14 bases between them. The CDR3 sequence is CASSRGTVNGYTF. As DNA, the CDR3 is TGTGCCAGCAGTCGCGGGACGGTGAATGGCTACACCTTC.

The chain joins TRBV28 to TRBJ2-7; D may be TRBD1 (7 bases). CDR3 length: 15 residues. Deletions cut 2 bases from V and 3 bases from J, with 14 bases between. Germline V gives CDR1 MDHEN, CDR2 SYDVKM. Here the CDR3 DNA reads TGTGCCAGCAGTTTACCCCGACAGGGAGGCTACGAGCAGTACTTC. Its translation is CASSLPRQGGYEQYF. The entire variable domain, with the rest obtained from reference TRBV28 and TRBJ2-7, is as follows: DVKVTQSSRYLVKRTGEKVFLECVQDMDHENMFWYRQDPGLGLRLIYFSYDVKMKEKGDIPEGYSVSREKKERFSLILESASTNQTSMYLCASSLPRQGGYEQYFGPGTRLTVT.

This chain connects TRBV14 to TRBJ1-2; maybe TRBD1 (6 bases). CDR1 and CDR2 from the germline V gene are SGHDN and FVKESK. The germline V and J ends were trimmed by 2 bases and 4 bases, with 11 bases remaining between them. This CDR3 comprises 14 residues. CDR3 sequence reads: CASSQTGYTYGYTF. In nucleotides, the CDR3 is TGTGCCAGCAGCCAAACAGGGTACACCTATGGCTACACCTTC.

The rearrangement joins TRBV30 to TRBJ1-1; D is unresolved. Germline-derived CDR1 and CDR2 are GTSNPN and SVGIG (reference sequence). The CDR3 runs 13 residues. The V and J ends lost 0 bases and 8 bases respectively, with 13 bases between them. CDR3 amino acids: CAWSVLWASEAFF. For the CDR3, the DNA is TGTGCCTGGAGTGTATTGTGGGCCTCGGAAGCTTTCTTT. Combining the CDR3 with reference TRBV30 and TRBJ1-1 gives the whole variable domain SQTIHQWPATLVQPVGSPLSLECTVEGTSNPNLYWYRQAAGRGLQLLFYSVGIGQISSEVPQNLSASRPQDRQFILSSKKLLLSDSGFYLCAWSVLWASEAFFGQGTRLTVV.

This chain uses TRBV13 with TRBJ1-2, with D possibly matching TRBD1 (5 bases). The CDR3 has 14 residues. The V end lost 5 bases, the J end lost 4 bases, and 14 bases lay between the germline ends. From germline, CDR1 is PRHDT and CDR2 FYEKMQ (reference sequence). CDR3 nucleotides: TGTGCCAGCAGCGGAGATGGGGGGAGCTATGGCTACACCTTC. As protein: CASSGDGGSYGYTF.

Only one count was recorded for this clone. This chain joins TRBV24-1 and TRBJ2-5; perhaps TRBD1 as D (6 bases). The ends were cut back, 6 bases at V and 4 bases at J, with 11 bases in the middle. This CDR3 has 13 amino acids. The V gene's germline CDR1 is KGHDR and CDR2 SFDVKD. CDR3: CATSTGLGETQYF. In DNA, the CDR3 is TGTGCCACCAGTACAGGGCTGGGAGAGACCCAGTACTTC.

The V call is TRBV2, the J call TRBJ2-1; tentative D call: TRBD2 (6 bases). Trimming shortened V by 5 bases and J by 3 bases, and 11 bases separated the two germline ends. The CDR3 contains 14 residues. CDR1 and CDR2 (germline): SNHLY, FYNNEI. CDR3 protein: CASSYTGDYNEQFF. The CDR3 DNA sequence: TGTGCCAGCAGTTATACGGGAGACTACAATGAGCAGTTCTTC.

For this clone: Germline is not matched at one junction end, which may reflect a read error. The CDR3 DNA sequence: TGTGCCAGCAGGGAAGCGGGGGCCAGCTCCTACAATGAGCAGTTCTTC. It is translated as CASREAGASSYNEQFF. The chain combines TRBV6-1 with TRBJ2-1, with TRBD2 matching over 8 bases. The CDR3 covers 16 residues. The germline V gene encodes CDR1 MNHNS and CDR2 SASEGT.

This rearrangement joins TRBV19 to TRBJ2-3; D is uncertain. V was cut by 5 bases and J by 0 bases, with 15 bases left in between. Germline V gene lookup returns CDR1 LNHDA and CDR2 SQIVND (reference sequence). The length of the CDR3 is 16 residues. CDR3 nucleotide sequence: TGTGCCAGTAGTGGGTTGAGGAGCCCTAGCACAGATACGCAGTATTTT. Translating it yields CASSGLRSPSTDTQYF. The full variable domain, in which reference TRBV19 and TRBJ2-3 provide the parts outside the CDR3, is DGGITQSPKYLFRKEGQNVTLSCEQNLNHDAMYWYRQDPGQGLRLIYYSQIVNDFQKGDIAEGYSVSREKKESFPLTVTSAQKNPTAFYLCASSGLRSPSTDTQYFGPGTRLTVL.

The chain links TRBV3-1 (or the pseudogene TRBV3-2) to TRBJ1-4; D is possibly TRBD1 (6 bases). This CDR3 has 17 residues. Trimming pared 4 bases from V and 6 bases from J, leaving 21 bases between. The germline V gene encodes CDR1 LGHDT and CDR2 YNNKEL (reference sequence). The CDR3 protein is CASSRHRGGRGDEKLFF. CDR3 in DNA: TGTGCCAGCAGCCGGCATAGGGGGGGAAGGGGAGATGAAAAACTGTTTTTT.

The CDR3 DNA follows: TGTGCCAGCAGCTTAGCGCATAGGGGGCATAGTGGATCCTATAATTCACCCCTCCACTTT. Translation gives CASSLAHRGHSGSYNSPLHF. The V call is TRBV7-7, the J call TRBJ1-6, with 7 positions matching TRBD1. Germline V gene sequence: CDR1 SSHAT, CDR2 FNYEAQ (reference sequence). V dropped 0 bases and J dropped 1; count of bases not matched to a gene: 12. The CDR3 length is 20 residues.

The rearrangement joins TRBV27 to TRBJ2-7; 8 nucleotides line up with TRBD1. Trimming took 5 bases from V and 3 from J; bases not matched to a gene: 6. Per the germline V gene, CDR1 is MNHEY and CDR2 is SMNVEV (reference sequence). This CDR3 is built from 14 residues. CDR3 in amino acids: CASSRTGKDYEQYF. The CDR3 region has the DNA TGTGCCAGCAGTAGGACAGGGAAGGACTACGAGCAGTACTTC.

The rearrangement links TRBV15 to TRBJ2-3; D is undetermined. The CDR3 spans 14 residues. The germline V gene encodes CDR1 LNHNV and CDR2 YYDKDF (reference sequence). Trimming pared 9 bases from V and 2 bases from J, leaving 15 bases between. CDR3: CATKTPLYTDTQYF. CDR3 DNA: TGTGCCACTAAGACTCCCCTATACACAGATACGCAGTATTTT. Based on the CDR3 plus reference TRBV15 and TRBJ2-3, the full variable domain is DAMVIQNPRYQVTQFGKPVTLSCSQTLNHNVMYWYQQKSSQAPKLLFHYYDKDFNNEADTPDNFQSRRPNTSFCFLDIRSPGLGDTAMYLCATKTPLYTDTQYFGPGTRLTVL.

DNA for the CDR3: TGTGCTAGTGGTCTGGGGACACAAGAGACCCAGTACTTC. Translation gives CASGLGTQETQYF. The chain is built from TRBV12-5 and TRBJ2-5, with D perhaps matching TRBD1 (6 bases). In germline, CDR1 is LGHNT, CDR2 FRNRAP. With 5 bases removed from V and 2 bases from J, the gap between germline ends came to 9 bases. CDR3 length equals 13 residues.

The V and J genes are TRBV7-2 and TRBJ2-2, with a weak D call TRBD2 (5 bases). The CDR3 sequence is 14 residues long. The germline V gene has CDR1 SGHTA and CDR2 FQGNSA. V was trimmed by 5 bases and J by 8 bases, leaving 15 bases between them. The CDR3 loop reads CASSGRTLSGELFF. The CDR3 nucleotides read TGTGCCAGCAGCGGCCGGACTTTATCTGGGGAGCTGTTTTTT.

The chain couples TRBV5-6 to TRBJ2-1; D might be TRBD2 (5 bases). The CDR3 is 14 amino acids. The V gene's germline CDR1 is SGHDT and CDR2 YYEEEE. Trimming shortened V by 0 bases and J by 2 bases, and 6 bases separated the two germline ends. In nucleotides, the CDR3 is TGTGCCAGCAGCTTGGAACTAGCCTACAATGAGCAGTTCTTC. It codes for CASSLELAYNEQFF.

V usage is TRBV27 and J usage is TRBJ1-2, with 8 bases aligning to TRBD1. The V segment lost 4 bases and the J segment 4 bases; nucleotides outside the gene matches: 2. The CDR3 is 13 amino acids. Germline lookup yields CDR1 MNHEY and CDR2 SMNVEV (reference sequence). CDR3 residues: CASSSDRAYGYTF. As DNA, the CDR3 is TGTGCCAGCAGTTCGGACAGGGCCTATGGCTACACCTTC.

The chain carries TRBV6-2 or TRBV6-3 and TRBJ2-1; D unclear. The CDR3 loop spans 13 amino acids. Trimming pared 6 bases from V and 8 bases from J, leaving 14 bases between. From germline, CDR1 is MNHEY and CDR2 SVGEGT. The CDR3 here is CASSPRSVDEQFF. The CDR3 DNA is TGTGCCAGCAGCCCTCGGTCGGTGGATGAGCAGTTCTTC.

The chain links TRBV2 to TRBJ1-6; TRBD1 matches at 7 bases. Unmatched junction bases numbered 4, after V lost 1 base and J lost 10 bases. CDR3 size: 14 residues. Germline-derived CDR1 and CDR2 are SNHLY and FYNNEI. Here the CDR3 reads CASSEGQGRSPLHF. CDR3 bases: TGTGCCAGCAGTGAAGGACAGGGTCGCTCACCCCTCCACTTT. The whole variable domain, remainder taken from reference TRBV2 and TRBJ1-6, is EPEVTQTPSHQVTQMGQEVILRCVPISNHLYFYWYRQILGQKVEFLVSFYNNEISEKSEIFDDQFSVERPDGSNFTLKIRSTKLEDSAMYFCASSEGQGRSPLHFGNGTRLTVT.